This T cell receptor (beta chain) originates from a study of tumor-infiltrating lymphocytes in primary liver carcinoma. About the research overall: Aged between 30 and 69 years, the patients were men and women. Tumors were staged T1-T3 N0M0 and measured about 4 to 11 cm across. Findings and limits, study-wide: Lower overlap was observed for tumor-adjacent and tumor-blood pairs relative to tumor region pairs.

A primer in the constant region served to generate TCR beta cDNA from roughly 450 ng of total RNA. ARM-PCR, slightly modified, supplied the TCR beta libraries through three nested multiplex PCR rounds. TRBV1-TRBV30 forward primers paired with a C-beta reverse primer were used in the first two PCR rounds, which ran approximately 10 cycles each. TCRdb used MiXCR to reprocess the multiplex PCR reads, holding one entry per CDR3 protein. This table holds about 22,000 distinct CDR3 sequences, more than 70% found once. It was from around 20-30 mg of unsorted bulk tissue that RNA and DNA were co-extracted. Every tumor yielded five separate sampled regions. This clonotype has only one observation. Its target is not known. Its ends do not fully match the called genes, so a read error is possible. Germline V lookup: CDR1 MDHEN, CDR2 SYDVKM. The CDR3 has 14 residues.

The source of this sequence is a woman aged 25 to 39 with primary liver carcinoma and hepatitis B virus infection. This chain uses TRBV28 with TRBJ2-7; TRBD1 agrees at 8 bases. Sequenced: liver tumor tissue from sampling region 2. Subset meaning: tumor region T2, inferior pole. For the CDR3, the DNA is TGTGTCAGCAAGGGGGACAGGAGTTCCTACGAGCAGTACTTC. Amino acid sequence: CVSKGDRSSYEQYF. The full variable domain, in which reference TRBV28 and TRBJ2-7 provide the parts outside the CDR3, is DVKVTQSSRYLVKRTGEKVFLECVQDMDHENMFWYRQDPGLGLRLIYFSYDVKMKEKGDIPEGYSVSREKKERFSLILESASTNQTSMYLCVSKGDRSSYEQYFGPGTRLTVT.